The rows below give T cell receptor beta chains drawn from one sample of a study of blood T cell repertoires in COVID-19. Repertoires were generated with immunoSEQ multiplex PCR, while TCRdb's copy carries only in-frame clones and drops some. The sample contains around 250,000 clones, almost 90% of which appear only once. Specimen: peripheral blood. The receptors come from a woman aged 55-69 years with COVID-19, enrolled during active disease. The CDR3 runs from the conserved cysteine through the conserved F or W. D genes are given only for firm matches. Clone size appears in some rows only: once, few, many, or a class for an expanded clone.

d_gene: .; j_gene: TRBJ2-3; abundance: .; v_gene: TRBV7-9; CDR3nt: TGTGCCAGCAGCTTCGACGGACAGCCCACAGATACGCAGTATTTT; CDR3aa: CASSFDGQPTDTQYF
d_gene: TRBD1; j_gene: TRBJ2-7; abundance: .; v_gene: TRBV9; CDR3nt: TGTGCCAGCAGCACACCGGGACAGGGAGGCGAGCAGTACTTC; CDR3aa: CASSTPGQGGEQYF
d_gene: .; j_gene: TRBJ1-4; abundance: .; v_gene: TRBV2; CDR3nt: TGTGCCAGCAGTGCCGTAGATGAAAAACTGTTTTTT; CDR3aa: CASSAVDEKLFF
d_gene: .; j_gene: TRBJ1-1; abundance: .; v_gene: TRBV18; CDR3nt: TGTGCCAGCTCACCAGGGCAGCACATGAACACTGAAGCTTTCTTT; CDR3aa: CASSPGQHMNTEAFF
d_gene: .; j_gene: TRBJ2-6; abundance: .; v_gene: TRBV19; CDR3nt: TGTGCCAGTAGCCCGGTTATCTCTGGGGCCAACGTCCTGACTTTC; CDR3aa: CASSPVISGANVLTF
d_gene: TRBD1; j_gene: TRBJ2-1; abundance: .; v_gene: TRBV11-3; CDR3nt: TGTGCCAGCAGCTTAGGCGGGACAGGGGGCGGGAATGAGCAGTTCTTC; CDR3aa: CASSLGGTGGGNEQFF
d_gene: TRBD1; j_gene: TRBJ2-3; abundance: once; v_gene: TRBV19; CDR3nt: TGTGCCAGTAGTATGGGACAGAACGCAGATACGCAGTATTTT; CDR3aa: CASSMGQNADTQYF
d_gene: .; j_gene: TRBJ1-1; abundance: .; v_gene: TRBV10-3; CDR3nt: TGTGCCACCGGCACCCTCATGGCGGAGGGCACTGAAGCTTTCTTT; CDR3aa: CATGTLMAEGTEAFF
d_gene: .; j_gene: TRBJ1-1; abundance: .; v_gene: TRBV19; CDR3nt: TGTGCCAGTAGTCCGCGGTCCGGAAGGGGGAACACTGAAGCTTTCTTT; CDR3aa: CASSPRSGRGNTEAFF
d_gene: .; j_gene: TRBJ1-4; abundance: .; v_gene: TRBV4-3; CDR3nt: TGCGCCAGCAGCCAAGAAGCAGCGGTGGGCGCTGAAAAACTGTTTTTT; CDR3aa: CASSQEAAVGAEKLFF
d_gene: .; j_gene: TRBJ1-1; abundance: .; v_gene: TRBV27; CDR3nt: TGTGCCAGCAGTTTACCCCCCAGGGGCCGGGCGACTGAAGCTTTCTTT; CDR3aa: CASSLPPRGRATEAFF
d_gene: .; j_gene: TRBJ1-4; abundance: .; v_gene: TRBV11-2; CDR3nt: TGTGCCAGCAGCTTAGTAGCGGGGTGGGGCGAAAAAGAAAAACTGTTTTTT; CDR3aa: CASSLVAGWGEKEKLFF
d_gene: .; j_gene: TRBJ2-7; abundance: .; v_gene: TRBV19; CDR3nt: TGTGCCAGTAGTATACTTCCCCTCGGCGAGCAGTACTTC; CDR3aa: CASSILPLGEQYF
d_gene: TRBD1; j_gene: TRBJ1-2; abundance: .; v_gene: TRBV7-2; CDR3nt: TGTGCCAGCAGCTTTCGAGACAGGGGGCGAAAGCCTAACTATGGCTACACCTTC; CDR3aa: CASSFRDRGRKPNYGYTF
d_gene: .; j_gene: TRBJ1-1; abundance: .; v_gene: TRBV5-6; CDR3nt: TGTGCCAGCAGCCATAACCGGGGTTGGACTGAAGCTTTCTTT; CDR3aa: CASSHNRGWTEAFF
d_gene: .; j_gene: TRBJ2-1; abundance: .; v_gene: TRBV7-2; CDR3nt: TGTGCCAGCAGCGGCGACTCCTCCTACAATGAGCAGTTCTTC; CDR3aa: CASSGDSSYNEQFF
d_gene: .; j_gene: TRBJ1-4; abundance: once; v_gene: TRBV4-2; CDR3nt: TGTGCCAGCACCCCGAGTTGGGCGGGCGCAACTAATGAAAAACTGTTTTTT; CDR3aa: CASTPSWAGATNEKLFF
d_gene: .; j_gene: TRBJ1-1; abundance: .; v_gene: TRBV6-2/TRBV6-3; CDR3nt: TGTGCCAGCAGTTACGAGAGTCGCACTGAAGCTTTCTTT; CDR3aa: CASSYESRTEAFF
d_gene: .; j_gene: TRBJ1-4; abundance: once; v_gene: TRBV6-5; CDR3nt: TGTGCCAGCAGTTACACCCAGGGAGGAGGTAATGAAAAACTGTTTTTT; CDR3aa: CASSYTQGGGNEKLFF
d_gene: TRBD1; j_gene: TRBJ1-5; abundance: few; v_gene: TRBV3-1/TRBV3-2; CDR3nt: TGTGCCAGCAGCCACCCCTCCGGGACAGGTGACAATCAGCCCCAGCATTTT; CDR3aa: CASSHPSGTGDNQPQHF
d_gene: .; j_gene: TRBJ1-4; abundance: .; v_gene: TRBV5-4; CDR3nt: TGTGCCAGCAGCTTTGGGACACGCGGGGGAAATAAAAAACTGTTTTTT; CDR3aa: CASSFGTRGGNKKLFF
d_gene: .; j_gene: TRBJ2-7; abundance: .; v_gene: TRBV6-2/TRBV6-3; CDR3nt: TGTGCCAGCAGTTTTTCCAGGGCGTACGAGCAGTACTTC; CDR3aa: CASSFSRAYEQYF
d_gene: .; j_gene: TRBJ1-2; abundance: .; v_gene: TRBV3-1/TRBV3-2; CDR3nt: TGTGCCAGCAGCCACGGGAGCTTCTATGGCTACACCTTC; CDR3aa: CASSHGSFYGYTF
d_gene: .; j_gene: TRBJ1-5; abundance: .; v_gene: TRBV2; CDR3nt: TGTGCCAGCAGTGTTGGGGAGGGCAATCAGCCCCAGCATTTT; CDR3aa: CASSVGEGNQPQHF
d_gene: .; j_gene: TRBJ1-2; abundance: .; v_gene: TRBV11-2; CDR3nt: TGTGCCAGCAGCTTATCACAGGACTATGGCTACACCTTC; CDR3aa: CASSLSQDYGYTF
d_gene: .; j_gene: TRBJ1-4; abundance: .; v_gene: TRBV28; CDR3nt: TGTGCCAGCAGCATAAGTCAGGGACACCTTAATGAAAAACTGTTTTTT; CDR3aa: CASSISQGHLNEKLFF
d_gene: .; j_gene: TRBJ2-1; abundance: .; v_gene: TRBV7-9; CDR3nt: TGTGCCAGCAGCTTAGGACTAGTTGGCAATGAGCAGTTCTTC; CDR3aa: CASSLGLVGNEQFF
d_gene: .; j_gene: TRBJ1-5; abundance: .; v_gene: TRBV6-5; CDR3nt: TGTGCCAGCAGTTACTCGCTGAGAGACAATCAGCCCCAGCATTTT; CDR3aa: CASSYSLRDNQPQHF
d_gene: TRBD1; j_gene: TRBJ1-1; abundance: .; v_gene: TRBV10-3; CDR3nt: TGTGCCATCAGTGGGGGACAGAGGCACACTGAAGCTTTCTTT; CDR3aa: CAISGGQRHTEAFF
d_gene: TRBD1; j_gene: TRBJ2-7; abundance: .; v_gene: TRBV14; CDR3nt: TGTGCCAGCAGCTGGATGACAGGGCCCTACGAGCAGTACTTC; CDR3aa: CASSWMTGPYEQYF
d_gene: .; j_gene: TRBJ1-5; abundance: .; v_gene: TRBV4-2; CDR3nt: TGTGCCAGCAGCCCAGGGAATCAGCCCCAGCATTTT; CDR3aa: CASSPGNQPQHF
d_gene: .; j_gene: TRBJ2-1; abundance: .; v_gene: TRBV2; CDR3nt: TGTGCCAGCAGTGGAGAGGGAGAGCAGTTCTTC; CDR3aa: CASSGEGEQFF
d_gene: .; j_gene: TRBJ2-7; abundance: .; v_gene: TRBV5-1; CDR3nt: TGCGCCAGCAGCTTGTCTTTGACAGGCTTCTCCTACGAGCAGTACTTC; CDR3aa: CASSLSLTGFSYEQYF
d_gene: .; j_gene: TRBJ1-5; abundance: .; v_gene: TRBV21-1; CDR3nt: TGTGCCAGCAGCTACAGGGGGAGCAATCAGCCCCAGCATTTT; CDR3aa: CASSYRGSNQPQHF
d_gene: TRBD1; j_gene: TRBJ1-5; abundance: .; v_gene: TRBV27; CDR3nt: TGTGCCAGCAGTGCCCTATACAGGGGGATCGGTCAGCCCCAGCATTTT; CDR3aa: CASSALYRGIGQPQHF